The entry below describes one T cell receptor (beta chain). Its target is not known. This specimen belongs to a study of T cells in localized non-small cell lung cancer. Germline CDR1 and CDR2: SNHLY and FYNNEI. Trimming stripped 4 bases from V and 10 bases from J, with 9 bases between. This CDR3 region has 11 residues. The assay was immunoSEQ multiplex PCR, and TCRdb's table has in-frame clones only and misses some. The sample records over 30,000 clones, about 90% being singletons. Findings and caveats of the study: The study detected a median roughly 50 of the top 100 tumor clones in adjacent lung. The greatest T cell clonality was found in uninvolved adjacent lung (higher than in tumor).

The genes are TRBV2 and TRBJ2-3; no definite D call. Source: peripheral blood, taken before any cancer treatment. The receptor comes from a man between 40 and 75 years old with stage I lung adenocarcinoma. The CDR3 bases are TGTGCCAGCAGTGTACAGCGCGCGCAGTATTTT. Residues: CASSVQRAQYF.